This T cell receptor beta chain was sequenced during a study of blood T cells in healthy people across ages (dated by TCRdb to about 2015). Regarding the study in general: Template switching captured roughly one uniquely barcoded TCR beta cDNA molecule per two T cells in model experiments. To track age-related changes in TCR beta repertoire diversity, the study relied on deep sequencing normalized with unique cDNA molecular identifiers. Donors were grouped into four age groups: young (average approximately 16 years), middle-aged (about 38), aged (about 59) and long-lived (just over 80). To avoid experimental bias, donors of different ages were randomly spread across the sequencing lanes. Two additional independent replicas of 1 million unique cDNA reads from the same blood draw were analyzed for two donors (one aged 18 to 30 and one aged 80 or older).

What the work shows at the level of the full study, not this receptor alone: Observed TCR beta diversity per million T cells fell roughly linearly with age, and a significant reduction was already apparent by age around 36. The long-lived group showed more naive CD4+ T cells, fewer expanded clones and increased TCR diversity than the aged group, suggesting age selection. Total diversity estimates from one million sequenced T cells were considered lower bounds and underestimates. Conclusive comparison of naive and antigen-experienced compartments was prevented by the profiling of bulk unsorted PBMCs. There was a strong correlation between observed TCR beta diversity and the percentage of naive T cells measured by flow cytometry. The CMV infection status of donors was not known, potentially confounding age-related changes in expanded clonotypes.

As for this clonotype: Its specific antigen is unknown. Possible read error: a much larger clone is one base away.

Systemically healthy Caucasian individuals from Russia, around 39 in total and aged roughly 6 to 100 years, were included as donors. About 9.8 milliliters of peripheral blood were drawn from each donor into EDTA-treated Vacutainer tubes. Ficoll-Paque density-gradient centrifugation was used to isolate PBMCs, with at least 6 million obtained per sample. Trizol reagent was used to extract total RNA from the PBMCs, yielding at least 5.5 micrograms per sample. For every donor, flow cytometry on a PBMC aliquot measured the percentage of naive CD45RAhigh/CD27high T cells. Taken from cysteine to phenylalanine, the CDR3 has 15 residues. The retained sequence is limited to the CDR3, 45 bases, with the frame set at the first base. The germline V gene (reference sequence) provides CDR1 SEHNR and CDR2 FQNEAQ. Libraries were constructed by 5' RACE. The instrument given in TCRdb is Illumina HiSeq 2500. The second PCR ran for about 6 to 12 cycles and used a J-beta primer mix along with a sample-barcoded 5' primer. A unique molecular identifier was introduced onto each TCR beta cDNA molecule by a template-switch 5' adaptor carrying 12 random nucleotides. Each sample yielded at least 3 million CDR3-containing paired-end reads. All of the RNA was converted into first-strand cDNA using the Mint cDNA synthesis kit, with a TRBC-specific oligonucleotide serving as the primer. Following uracil-DNA glycosylase treatment, a first 18-cycle PCR with universal primers M1SS and BC2_uni_R was performed on all cDNA. The published analysis was carried out like this. For normalization, 1 million high-quality reads, each with a distinct molecular identifier, were randomly selected from each sample. Reads with shared molecular identifiers were discarded instead of being binned into consensus sequences. MiTCR, run with a Q25 quality threshold and the strictest error-elimination algorithm, handled CDR3 identification, clonotype clustering and error correction. A nonparametric unseen species model using Euler transformation provided a lower-bound estimate of total TCR beta diversity. TCRdb itself trimmed the public reads at Q25 with fastp, ran MiXCR and retained productive beta chains. Identical CDR3 protein sequences are pooled into one entry, listed with their most common genes and DNA. The V and J calls and clone size are TCRdb's, not the authors'. The sample table contains 590,000 or so distinct CDR3 sequences; only one count was recorded for about 28% of them. The ten largest account for 15% to 17% of the sample.

The sequencing sample was made of blood. The sequence was collected from an elderly woman in good health. In this chain, TRBV7-9 is recombined with TRBJ2-5, with TRBD1 identical over 7 junction bases. Gene TRBJ2-1 matches the end of the DNA better, so the J call may be wrong. Here is the DNA: TGTGCCAGCAGCTTAGACAGGGGCCCCCAAGAGACCCAGTTCTTC. Its translation is CASSLDRGPQETQFF.